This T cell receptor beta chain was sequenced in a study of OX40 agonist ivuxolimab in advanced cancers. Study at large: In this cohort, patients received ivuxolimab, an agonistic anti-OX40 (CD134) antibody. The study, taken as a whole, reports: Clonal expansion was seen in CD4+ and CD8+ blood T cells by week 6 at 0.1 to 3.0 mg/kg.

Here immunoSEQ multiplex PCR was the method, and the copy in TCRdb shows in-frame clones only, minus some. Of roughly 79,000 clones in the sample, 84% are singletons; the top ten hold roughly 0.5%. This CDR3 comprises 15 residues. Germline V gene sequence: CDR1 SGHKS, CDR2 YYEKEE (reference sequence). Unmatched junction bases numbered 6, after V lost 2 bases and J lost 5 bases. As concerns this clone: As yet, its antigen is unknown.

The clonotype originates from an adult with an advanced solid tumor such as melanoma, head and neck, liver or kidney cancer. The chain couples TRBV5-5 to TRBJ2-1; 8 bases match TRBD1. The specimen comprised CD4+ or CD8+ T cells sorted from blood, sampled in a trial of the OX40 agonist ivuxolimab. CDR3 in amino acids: CASSFGQGVDNEQFF. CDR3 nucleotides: TGTGCCAGCAGCTTTGGACAGGGTGTCGACAATGAGCAGTTCTTC.